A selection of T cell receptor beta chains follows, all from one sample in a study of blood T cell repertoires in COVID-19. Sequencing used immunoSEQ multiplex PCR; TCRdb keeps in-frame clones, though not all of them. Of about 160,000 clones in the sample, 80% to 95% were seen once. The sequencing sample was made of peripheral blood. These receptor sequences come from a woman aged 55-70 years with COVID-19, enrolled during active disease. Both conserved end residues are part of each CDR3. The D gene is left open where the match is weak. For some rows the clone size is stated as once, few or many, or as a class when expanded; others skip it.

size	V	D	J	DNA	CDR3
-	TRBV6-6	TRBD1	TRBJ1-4	TGTGCCAGCAGTCCGTCGGGACAGGGGAGCGGAAAACTGTTTTTT	CASSPSGQGSGKLFF
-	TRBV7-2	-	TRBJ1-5	TGTGCCAGCAGCTTAGATCGACAGTCCAATCAGCCCCAGCATTTT	CASSLDRQSNQPQHF
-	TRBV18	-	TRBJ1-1	TGTGCCAGCTCACAAACTACAGGGTACGTCGGATCCACTGAAGCTTTCTTT	CASSQTTGYVGSTEAFF
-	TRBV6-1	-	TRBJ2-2	TGTGCCAGCAGCGAACCGGGGAGAACTGGGGCCGGGGAGCTGTTTTTT	CASSEPGRTGAGELFF
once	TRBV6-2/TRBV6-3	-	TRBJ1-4	TGTGCCAGCAGTTGGGCTGAAAAACTGTTTTTT	CASSWAEKLFF
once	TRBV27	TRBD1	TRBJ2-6	TGTGCCAGCAGTCGAGACAGGGCTGGGGCCAACGTCCTGACTTTC	CASSRDRAGANVLTF
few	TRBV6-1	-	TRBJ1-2	TGTGCCAGCAGTGACAGGGGCAAGACTAATGGCTACACCTTC	CASSDRGKTNGYTF
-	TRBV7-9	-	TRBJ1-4	TGTGCCAGCAGCTTCGCAGGGATTAATGAAAAACTGTTTTTT	CASSFAGINEKLFF
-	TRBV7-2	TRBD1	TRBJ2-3	TGTGCCAGCAGATCTAGGGGGCTCGGCACAGATACGCAGTATTTT	CASRSRGLGTDTQYF
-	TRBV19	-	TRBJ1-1	TGTGCCAGTAGTCCGACATTGAACACTGAAGCTTTCTTT	CASSPTLNTEAFF
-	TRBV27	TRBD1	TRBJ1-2	TGTGCCAGCAGTTACCGCCCCGGACAGGGAGGAGGCTACACCTTC	CASSYRPGQGGGYTF
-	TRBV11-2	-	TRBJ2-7	TGTGCCAGCAGCTTGCCGCCAGGTTCCTACGAGCAGTACTTC	CASSLPPGSYEQYF
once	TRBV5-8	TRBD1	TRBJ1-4	TGTGCCAGCAGCTTGGGGACAGGCCCGGAGAATGAAAAACTGTTTTTT	CASSLGTGPENEKLFF
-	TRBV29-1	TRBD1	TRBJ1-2	TGCAGCGTACCCTACAGGGGAAGCTATGGCTACACCTTC	CSVPYRGSYGYTF
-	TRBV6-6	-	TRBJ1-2	TGTGCCAGCAGTTACTTTCGACAGCACTATGGCTACACCTTC	CASSYFRQHYGYTF
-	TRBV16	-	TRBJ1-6	TGTGCCAGCAGCCTAAGACAGGTCGCTTCACCCCTCCACTTT	CASSLRQVASPLHF
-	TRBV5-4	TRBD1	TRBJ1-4	TGTGCCAGCAGGCAGACAGGGTCTGAAAAACTGTTTTTT	CASRQTGSEKLFF
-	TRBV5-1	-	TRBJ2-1	TGCGCCAGCAGGATGGGGGGGCCCTACAATGAGCAGTTCTTC	CASRMGGPYNEQFF
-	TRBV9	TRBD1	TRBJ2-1	TGTGCCAGCAGCGGCCTCCGGGACAGGATGAATGAGCAGTTCTTC	CASSGLRDRMNEQFF
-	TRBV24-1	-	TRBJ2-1	TGTGCCACCAGTGATGGCAGTCTCGCCGACAATGAGCAGTTCTTC	CATSDGSLADNEQFF
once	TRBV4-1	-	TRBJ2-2	TGCGCCAGCAGCCCCTTACAGGGTAGGGCCGGGGAGCTGTTTTTT	CASSPLQGRAGELFF
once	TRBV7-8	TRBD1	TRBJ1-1	TGTGCCAGCAGCCTAAACAGGGGATTTACTGAAGCTTTCTTT	CASSLNRGFTEAFF
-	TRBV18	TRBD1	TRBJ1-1	TGTGCCAGCTCACCAATGGTTGGACAGGGGGACACTGAAGCTTTCTTT	CASSPMVGQGDTEAFF
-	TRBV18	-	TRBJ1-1	TGTGCCAGCTCACCCGGGGTGAGGGTCATGAACACTGAAGCTTTCTTT	CASSPGVRVMNTEAFF
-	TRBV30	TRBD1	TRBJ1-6	TGTGCCTGGAGGACAGGGGGCAATTCACCCCTCCACTTT	CAWRTGGNSPLHF
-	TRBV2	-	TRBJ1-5	TGTGCCAGCAGTGAGGGCAGCCTGAATCAGCCCCAGCATTTT	CASSEGSLNQPQHF
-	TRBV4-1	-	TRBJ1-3	TGCGCCAGCAGCGCTGGCAGGGCCTCTGGAAACACCATATATTTT	CASSAGRASGNTIYF
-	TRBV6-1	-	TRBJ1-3	TGTGCCAGCAGTGAAGCGCGGGTTAGCGGAAACACCATATATTTT	CASSEARVSGNTIYF
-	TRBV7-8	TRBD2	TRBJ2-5	TGTGCCAGCAGCTTAGGCGGGGGGTACCAAGAGACCCAGTACTTC	CASSLGGGYQETQYF
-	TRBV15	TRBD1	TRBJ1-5	TGTGCCACCCAGACAGGGGTCGTCAATCAGCCCCAGCATTTT	CATQTGVVNQPQHF
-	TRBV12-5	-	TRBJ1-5	TGTGCTAGTGGTTTGGTAAGGGAGGGTCGTGGCAATCAGCCCCAGCATTTT	CASGLVREGRGNQPQHF
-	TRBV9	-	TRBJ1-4	TGTGCCAGCAGCGTGGAGTTTGCAACTAATGAAAAACTGTTTTTT	CASSVEFATNEKLFF
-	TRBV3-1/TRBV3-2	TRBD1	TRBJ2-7	TGTGCCAGCAGCCGGACGGACAGGGGCCCCTACGAGCAGTACTTC	CASSRTDRGPYEQYF
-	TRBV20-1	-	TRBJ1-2	TGCAGTGCTAGAATAGTCGGTGGCTACACCTTC	CSARIVGGYTF
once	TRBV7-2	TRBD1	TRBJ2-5	TGTGCCAGCAGCTTAGCTGCGGACAGGGTAGGGGAGACCCAGTACTTC	CASSLAADRVGETQYF
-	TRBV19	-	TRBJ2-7	TGTGCCAGTAGTATGACTCGGCCCGACGAGCAGTACTTC	CASSMTRPDEQYF
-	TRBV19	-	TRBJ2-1	TGTGCCAGTAGTATAGTTCATAATGAGCAGTTCTTC	CASSIVHNEQFF